Each of the 32 T cell receptor beta chains below was sequenced from the same sample in a study of blood T cell repertoires in COVID-19. Profiling relied on immunoSEQ multiplex PCR, and the TCRdb table lists in-frame clones only, not all of them. The sample holds a few hundred thousand clones, about 84% seen once. Material for sequencing was peripheral blood. These receptors all come from a woman aged 45-65 years with acute or convalescent COVID-19.

With regard to this clone: One junction end disagrees with the germline gene, perhaps due to a read error. V and J are TRBV2 and TRBJ2-1; 8 bases align to TRBD2. Germline lookup yields CDR1 SNHLY and CDR2 FYNNEI. This CDR3 is built from 15 residues. The CDR3 sequence: CASSEVGLVAGPSLF. CDR3 DNA: TGTGCCAGCAGTGAAGTCGGTTTAGTAGCGGGACCATCCCTCTTC.

The chain has TRBV6-6 and TRBJ2-2; D might be TRBD1 (6 bases). Trimming left V 6 bases short and J 1 base short, with 12 bases between. CDR1 is MNHNY, CDR2 SVGAGI, per germline (reference sequence). The CDR3 sequence is 15 residues long. The CDR3 loop reads CASRRQERNTGELFF. The CDR3 DNA reads as TGTGCCAGCAGGAGACAGGAGCGGAACACCGGGGAGCTGTTTTTT.

CDR3 coding DNA: TGTGCCAGCAGTGAACGGACAGGGGGTACAGATACGCAGTATTTT. Encoded protein: CASSERTGGTDTQYF. The chain is built from TRBV6-1 and TRBJ2-3; TRBD1 aligns across 10 bases. CDR1 MNHNS and CDR2 SASEGT come from the germline V gene. With 2 bases clipped from V and 3 bases from J, the junction kept 2 bases outside the gene matches. This CDR3 is built from 15 residues.

V gene TRBV7-9 combines with J gene TRBJ1-2; 8 positions match TRBD1. This CDR3 region has 13 residues. CDR1 is SEHNR, CDR2 FQNEAQ, per germline (reference sequence). The V and J ends lost 0 bases and 7 bases, in that order; junction bases with no gene match: 1. The CDR3 nucleotides are TGTGCCAGCAGCTTAGCCGGGACAGGTGGCTACACCTTC. This gives the protein CASSLAGTGGYTF.

Concerning this clone itself: This CDR3 is also generated by other DNA sequences in the sample. The J gene is TRBJ2-5, the V gene TRBV5-1; no firm D call. The germline gives CDR1 SGHRS, CDR2 YFSETQ. The CDR3 covers 12 residues. The V and J ends lost 0 bases and 3 bases respectively, with 3 bases between them. DNA of the CDR3: TGCGCCAGCAGCTTGGCCGAAGAGACCCAGTACTTC. It is translated as CASSLAEETQYF.

There are a few counts of this clone. The V and J genes are TRBV28 and TRBJ2-7; D is perhaps TRBD1 (5 bases). The CDR3 is 13 amino acids. Germline V lookup: CDR1 MDHEN, CDR2 SYDVKM. V was cut by 6 bases and J by 3 bases, with 12 bases left in between. This CDR3 reads CASSIFQGYEQYF. In DNA, the CDR3 is TGTGCCAGCAGCATATTCCAGGGCTACGAGCAGTACTTC. Full variable domain (remainder filled in from reference TRBV28 and TRBJ2-7): DVKVTQSSRYLVKRTGEKVFLECVQDMDHENMFWYRQDPGLGLRLIYFSYDVKMKEKGDIPEGYSVSREKKERFSLILESASTNQTSMYLCASSIFQGYEQYFGPGTRLTVT.

This chain links TRBV7-2 with TRBJ2-3; D not resolved. CDR3 length equals 12 residues. Germline V lookup: CDR1 SGHTA, CDR2 FQGNSA. The germline V and J ends were trimmed by 5 bases and 8 bases, with 11 bases remaining between them. The CDR3 DNA reads as TGTGCCAGCAGCCAAGACTCTGGTACGCAGTATTTT. Translated: CASSQDSGTQYF.

The gene calls are TRBV9 and TRBJ2-2, with D tentatively TRBD2 (6 bases). The V gene's germline CDR1 is SGDLS and CDR2 YYNGEE. The CDR3 covers 16 residues. The V gene lost 0 bases and the J gene lost 4 bases, with 13 bases spanning the gap. The chain's CDR3 is CASSVVPRGGTGELFF. In DNA form, the CDR3 reads TGTGCCAGCAGCGTAGTCCCACGGGGAGGCACCGGGGAGCTGTTTTTT.

This clone was counted a single time. This chain links TRBV10-3 with TRBJ2-5; 13 bases are shared with TRBD2. Germline CDR1 ENHRY, CDR2 SYGVKD. CDR3 length: 16 amino acids. V lost 6 bases to trimming and J lost 2 bases; unmatched junction nucleotides: 6. This CDR3 reads CAIRGTSGTQQETQYF. The CDR3 coding sequence is TGTGCCATCAGGGGGACTAGCGGGACCCAGCAAGAGACCCAGTACTTC.

The chain joins TRBV12-1 to TRBJ2-7; the D call of TRBD2 is as the table states it, not checked on the DNA. TRBV12-1 is classified as a pseudogene. The CDR3 has 15 amino acids. Here the CDR3 DNA reads TGTGCCAGCAGCCCGGGGACTAGCGGGAGGATCGAGCAGTACTTC. It specifies CASSPGTSGRIEQYF.

The genes are TRBV12-3 or TRBV12-4 and TRBJ1-5, with D possibly matching TRBD1 (6 bases). Deletions cut 2 bases from V and 5 bases from J, with 7 bases between. The CDR3 contains 13 residues. CDR3 residues: CASSLNRDQPQHF. In DNA, the CDR3 is TGTGCCAGCAGTTTAAACAGGGATCAGCCCCAGCATTTT.

The V call is TRBV10-3, the J call TRBJ1-2; D is unclear. The V gene's germline CDR1 is ENHRY and CDR2 SYGVKD. The V end was cut by 11 bases, the J end by 4 bases, with 20 bases between. CDR3 length: 14 amino acids. CDR3 nucleotide sequence: TGTGCCTCCAACAGTGGGCAGAGATCCTATGGCTACACCTTC. Translating it yields CASNSGQRSYGYTF.

V and J are TRBV4-2 and TRBJ2-2, with TRBD1 matching over 9 bases. CDR1 is LGHNA, CDR2 YNFKEQ, per germline. J was trimmed by 5 bases and V by 0 bases; bases with no gene match: 10. The CDR3 covers 18 residues. The CDR3 DNA follows: TGTGCCAGCAGCCAAGACCCGGTGGGGACAGGGTTTACCGGGGAGCTGTTTTTT. This gives the protein CASSQDPVGTGFTGELFF.

This chain connects TRBV7-2 to TRBJ2-3; tentative D call: TRBD2 (6 bases). Germline values: CDR1 SGHTA, CDR2 FQGNSA. This CDR3 contains 13 residues. Between the trimmed V and J ends, which lost 5 bases and 9 bases, there was a span of 15 bases. CDR3 sequence (DNA): TGTGCCAGCAGCCCGGGGGAGGTAGGGACGCAGTATTTT. Translating gives CASSPGEVGTQYF.

The V and J genes are TRBV28 and TRBJ1-6, with unresolved D. The CDR3 covers 15 residues. Germline-derived CDR1 and CDR2 are MDHEN and SYDVKM. V was clipped by 3 bases and J by 3 bases, with 9 bases between them. The CDR3 bases are TGTGCCAGCAGTTTTACCGGAGGCTATAATTCACCCCTCCACTTT. It yields the protein CASSFTGGYNSPLHF.

The chain links TRBV7-9 to TRBJ2-5, with D possibly being TRBD1 (5 bases). CDR1 is SEHNR and CDR2 is FQNEAQ in the germline V gene (reference sequence). V was shortened by 3 bases and J by 1 base, with 9 bases between the two germline ends. This CDR3 has 14 residues. The CDR3: CASSLGQAQETQYF. Here the CDR3 DNA reads TGTGCCAGCAGCTTGGGGCAGGCCCAAGAGACCCAGTACTTC.

The chain has TRBV28 and TRBJ1-1; D ambiguous. This CDR3 contains 11 residues. The germline V gene encodes CDR1 MDHEN and CDR2 SYDVKM. Between the trimmed V and J ends, which lost 3 bases and 12 bases, there was a span of 11 bases. In nucleotides, the CDR3 is TGTGCCAGCAGTTTTTCTGGCAGGTCTTTCTTT. Amino acids: CASSFSGRSFF.

V usage is TRBV30 and J usage is TRBJ2-5; the D gene is possibly TRBD1 (6 bases). This CDR3 region has 12 residues. Trimming took off 1 base at V and 5 bases at J, with 8 bases between the two ends. The V gene's germline CDR1 is GTSNPN and CDR2 SVGIG (reference sequence). The CDR3 DNA is TGTGCCTGGAGTGCAGGGGAGGAGACCCAGTACTTC. Its protein product is CAWSAGEETQYF.

The chain uses TRBV6-5 and TRBJ2-3; TRBD2 matches 7 bases. The CDR3 length is 15 residues. V dropped 6 bases and J dropped 1; count of bases not matched to a gene: 7. The germline V gene has CDR1 MNHEY and CDR2 SVGAGI. The DNA for the CDR3 is TGTGCCAGCAGCACCAGCGGGGCTCGCACAGATACGCAGTATTTT. This sequence encodes CASSTSGARTDTQYF.

This clone has only a few counts. The rearrangement links TRBV20-1 to TRBJ1-1; 7 positions match TRBD1. Per the germline V gene, CDR1 is DFQATT and CDR2 is SNEGSKA (reference sequence). There are 14 residues in the CDR3. V was clipped by 3 bases and J by 2 bases; unmatched bases: 6. The chain's CDR3 is CSASLRQGNTEAFF. The DNA for the CDR3 is TGCAGTGCTAGTCTAAGACAGGGAAACACTGAAGCTTTCTTT.

The chain employs TRBV12-3 or TRBV12-4 and TRBJ2-4; no reliable D call. There are 12 residues in the CDR3. V lost 3 bases to trimming and J lost 3 bases, with 3 bases between them. DNA for the CDR3: TGTGCCAGCAGTTTCGTCAAAAACATTCAGTACTTC. Its protein product is CASSFVKNIQYF.

CDR3 DNA sequence: TGTGCCAGCCGGGCTAAGGGAGGGTTTTACAATGAGCAGTTCTTC. Translated, it gives CASRAKGGFYNEQFF. The chain combines TRBV27 with TRBJ2-1; the match to TRBD2 covers 7 bases. Germline loops: CDR1 MNHEY, CDR2 SMNVEV (reference sequence). V was pared by 8 bases and J by 4 bases, with 11 bases of the junction left unmatched. The CDR3 runs to 15 residues.

This clone showed up just once. The chain employs TRBV28 and TRBJ2-1, with D uncertain. This CDR3 contains 16 residues. The ends were cut back, 8 bases at V and 6 bases at J, with 23 bases in the middle. Germline assignment: CDR1 MDHEN and CDR2 SYDVKM. CDR3 nucleotides: TGTGCCAGCCATCCTCTGGGCCTATTGCCATTCAATGAGCAGTTCTTC. This gives the protein CASHPLGLLPFNEQFF.

This clone was observed a handful of times. Relative to the germline gene, one junction end is altered; a read error may explain this. This chain links TRBV6-6 with TRBJ2-7, with 9 nucleotides matching TRBD1. Germline V gives CDR1 MNHNY, CDR2 SVGAGI (reference sequence). This CDR3 region has 13 residues. CDR3 in DNA: TGTGCCAGCAGTTCCCGGGAGGAGGGACAGGGACGTTTC. It specifies CASSSREEGQGRF.

V usage is TRBV28 and J usage is TRBJ2-3, with D possibly TRBD1 on 6 matching bases. Germline CDR1 MDHEN, CDR2 SYDVKM. CDR3 length equals 14 residues. With 6 bases removed from V and 6 bases from J, the gap between germline ends came to 16 bases. The CDR3 spells CASSIQGPGDTQYF. For the CDR3, the DNA is TGTGCCAGCAGCATTCAGGGGCCAGGGGATACGCAGTATTTT.

The genes are TRBV27 and TRBJ2-3; 14 bases agree with TRBD2. With 4 bases clipped from V and 5 bases from J, the junction kept 5 bases outside the gene matches. The CDR3 is 16 residues long. The germline CDR1 and CDR2 sequences are MNHEY and SMNVEV (reference sequence). The CDR3 DNA follows: TGTGCCAGCAGTTCACCGGGACTAGCGGGAGTAGATACGCAGTATTTT. It is translated as CASSSPGLAGVDTQYF.

This chain connects TRBV20-1 to TRBJ2-1; D unresolved. V was cut by 6 bases and J by 5 bases, with 8 bases left in between. This CDR3 is built from 11 residues. Per germline, CDR1 DFQATT and CDR2 SNEGSKA (reference sequence). The CDR3 spells CSARLDNEQFF. CDR3 DNA sequence: TGCAGTGCCCGCCTAGACAATGAGCAGTTCTTC.

The CDR3 is CSASSGASRNQPQHF. CDR3 nucleotide sequence: TGCAGTGCTAGTAGTGGGGCTAGTCGGAATCAGCCCCAGCATTTT. The rearrangement links TRBV20-1 to TRBJ1-5, with a weak D call TRBD1 (5 bases). Germline loops: CDR1 DFQATT, CDR2 SNEGSKA (reference sequence). The CDR3 totals 15 residues. The V end lost 3 bases, the J end lost 4 bases, and 16 bases lay between the germline ends.

This clone was found once. The V and J genes are TRBV25-1 and TRBJ1-2; possibly TRBD1 for D (5 bases). V was clipped by 2 bases and J by 3 bases, with 10 bases between them. Germline assignment: CDR1 MGHDK and CDR2 SYGVNS. CDR3 length: 14 amino acids. The CDR3 spells CASSEPGMDYGYTF. The DNA for the CDR3 is TGTGCCAGCAGTGAACCAGGGATGGACTATGGCTACACCTTC.

This clone is a singleton in its sample. This chain links TRBV7-8 with TRBJ2-3, with 10 bases aligning to TRBD2. This CDR3 is built from 17 residues. The germline V gene has CDR1 SGHVS and CDR2 FQNEAQ. V dropped 5 bases and J dropped 2; count of bases not matched to a gene: 10. CDR3 sequence: CASSPSSGTSATDTQYF. In DNA form, the CDR3 reads TGTGCCAGCAGCCCGTCTTCCGGGACTAGCGCCACAGATACGCAGTATTTT. The full variable domain, in which reference TRBV7-8 and TRBJ2-3 provide the parts outside the CDR3, is GAGVSQSPRYKVAKRGQDVALRCDPISGHVSLFWYQQALGQGPEFLTYFQNEAQLDKSGLPSDRFFAERPEGSVSTLKIQRTQQEDSAVYLCASSPSSGTSATDTQYFGPGTRLTVL.

V and J are TRBV27 and TRBJ2-1; TRBD2 aligns across 14 bases. The J segment lost 9 bases and the V segment lost 4 bases, leaving 17 bases of the junction unmatched. CDR3 length: 19 amino acids. The germline gives CDR1 MNHEY, CDR2 SMNVEV (reference sequence). CDR3 sequence (DNA): TGTGCCAGCAGTTCTACCCCCTTGACTAGCGGGGGGGTAGCCGTTGAGCAGTTCTTC. Its translation: CASSSTPLTSGGVAVEQFF.

The rearrangement links TRBV11-3 to TRBJ2-1, with TRBD2 identical over 10 bases. The J segment lost 5 bases and the V segment lost 1 base, leaving 11 bases of the junction unmatched. This CDR3 region has 18 residues. Germline assignment: CDR1 SGHNT and CDR2 YENEEA. The CDR3 coding sequence is TGTGCCAGCAGCTTAGTAAGTAGTCCCGGACTAGCGGACAATGAGCAGTTCTTC. This encodes CASSLVSSPGLADNEQFF.